This is a list of T cell receptor beta chains from one sample in a study of shared clonotypes between healthy human individuals. Some clones are missing from TCRdb's copy, which holds only in-frame ones; the method was immunoSEQ multiplex PCR. The data contain 2 million to 2.5 million clones, roughly 95% of them singletons. Material for sequencing was naive CD8+ T cells sorted from blood. The source is a man aged 18 to 30 in good health. The CDR3 runs from the conserved cysteine through the conserved F or W. A D gene is named only where the DNA matches it firmly. Clone size is not always given. Where it is, it says once, few, many or a class for expanded clones.

13	TRBD2	TRBV18	.	TRBJ2-7	CASSRGGSYEQYF	TGTGCCAGCTCACGGGGGGGCTCCTACGAGCAGTACTTC
16	TRBD2	TRBV5-1	.	TRBJ2-3	CASSAGTSGYTDTQYF	TGCGCCAGCAGCGCCGGGACTAGCGGATACACAGATACGCAGTATTTT
20	.	TRBV6-1	.	TRBJ2-2	CASSGQGIVWLAGLTGELFF	TGTGCCAGCAGTGGACAGGGGATCGTCTGGCTAGCGGGCCTCACCGGGGAGCTGTTTTTT
14	.	TRBV5-1	.	TRBJ2-7	CASSLAGVSYEQYF	TGCGCCAGCAGCTTGGCGGGGGTTAGCTACGAGCAGTACTTC
12	TRBD2	TRBV30	.	TRBJ2-7	CAWSRTSNEQYF	TGTGCCTGGAGTCGGACTAGCAACGAGCAGTACTTC
14	.	TRBV27	.	TRBJ2-7	CASSIGRENYEQYF	TGTGCCAGCAGTATAGGACGGGAGAACTACGAGCAGTACTTC
14	.	TRBV7-6	.	TRBJ2-7	CASSLYHNTYEQYF	TGTGCCAGCAGCTTATACCACAATACCTACGAGCAGTACTTC
14	TRBD1	TRBV13	.	TRBJ1-2	CASSLGTGNYGYTF	TGTGCCAGCAGCCTAGGGACAGGCAACTATGGCTACACCTTC
15	.	TRBV21-1	once	TRBJ1-3	CASSALGSRGNTIYF	TGTGCCAGCAGCGCCTTGGGCAGCAGAGGAAACACCATATATTTT
15	.	TRBV11-2	.	TRBJ2-5	CASSLVGSGGETQYF	TGTGCCAGCAGCTTAGTGGGGTCCGGGGGAGAGACCCAGTACTTC
15	.	TRBV11-2	.	TRBJ2-4	CASSLGGTSADIQYF	TGTGCCAGCAGCTTGGGTGGCACCTCAGCGGACATTCAGTACTTC
14	.	TRBV27	.	TRBJ2-2	CASSFVGAAGELFF	TGTGCCAGCAGTTTTGTAGGGGCCGCCGGGGAGCTGTTTTTT
12	.	TRBV6-6	.	TRBJ1-5	CASTYGGQAQHF	TGTGCCAGCACTTACGGGGGTCAAGCCCAGCATTTT
14	.	TRBV27	.	TRBJ2-3	CASSLSRARDTQYF	TGTGCCAGCAGTTTATCAAGAGCCCGGGATACGCAGTATTTT
15	.	TRBV27	.	TRBJ2-2	CASSPGVGGSGELFF	TGTGCCAGCTCCCCCGGGGTGGGGGGATCCGGGGAGCTGTTTTTT
15	TRBD1	TRBV29-1	.	TRBJ2-7	CSALNPGTGDREQYF	TGCAGCGCACTAAACCCCGGGACAGGGGACCGCGAGCAGTACTTC
15	.	TRBV2	.	TRBJ2-3	CASSEGRTSTDTQYF	TGTGCCAGCAGTGAAGGGAGGACTAGCACAGATACGCAGTATTTT
13	.	TRBV19	.	TRBJ1-1	CASSSLPGTEAFF	TGTGCCAGTAGCTCCCTTCCGGGGACTGAAGCTTTCTTT
16	.	TRBV9	.	TRBJ1-6	CASSVEDGIYNSPLHF	TGTGCCAGCAGCGTAGAGGACGGAATCTATAATTCACCCCTCCACTTT
18	TRBD1	TRBV6-1	.	TRBJ1-6	CASSENRGWSIVDSPLHF	TGTGCCAGCAGTGAAAACAGGGGGTGGAGTATAGTAGATTCACCCCTCCACTTT
16	TRBD1	TRBV27	.	TRBJ1-1	CASRQGQGVGNTEAFF	TGTGCCAGCCGGCAGGGACAGGGTGTCGGGAACACTGAAGCTTTCTTT
16	TRBD2	TRBV7-9	.	TRBJ2-1	CASSQAASGRDYEQFF	TGTGCCAGCAGCCAAGCGGCTAGCGGGAGGGATTATGAGCAGTTCTTC
16	.	TRBV7-8	.	TRBJ1-1	CASSLPGEGQNTEAFF	TGTGCCAGCAGCTTACCGGGGGAGGGACAGAACACTGAAGCTTTCTTT
15	.	TRBV28	.	TRBJ1-2	CASSSYRVINYGYTF	TGTGCCAGCAGTTCTTACAGGGTTATCAACTATGGCTACACCTTC
16	TRBD1	TRBV19	.	TRBJ1-4	CASSRQGQGDNEKLFF	TGTGCCAGTAGTCGACAGGGACAGGGGGATAATGAAAAACTGTTTTTT
11	.	TRBV6-4	.	TRBJ1-5	CAKWKVQPQHF	TGTGCCAAATGGAAGGTTCAGCCCCAGCATTTT
13	.	TRBV6-1	.	TRBJ1-2	CAYLGATNYGYTF	TGTGCCTATCTAGGGGCGACTAACTATGGCTACACCTTC
11	.	TRBV30	.	TRBJ1-2	CAGPANYGYTF	TGTGCCGGGCCCGCTAACTATGGCTACACCTTC
17	TRBD2	TRBV18	.	TRBJ2-7	CASSPGLAGGLSYEQYF	TGTGCCAGCTCACCAGGGCTAGCGGGAGGCCTTTCCTACGAGCAGTACTTC
14	.	TRBV29-1	.	TRBJ1-2	CSVEARGMDYGYTF	TGCAGCGTTGAAGCGCGGGGGATGGACTATGGCTACACCTTC
15	TRBD2	TRBV19	.	TRBJ2-7	CASSFSSGLTYEQYF	TGTGCCAGTAGTTTTTCTAGCGGGTTAACCTACGAGCAGTACTTC
15	TRBD2	TRBV19	.	TRBJ2-7	CASSIGPSGTYEQYF	TGTGCCAGTAGTATAGGGCCTAGCGGAACCTACGAGCAGTACTTC
13	.	TRBV9	.	TRBJ2-2	CASSVAGTGELFF	TGTGCCAGCAGCGTAGCCGGGACCGGGGAGCTGTTTTTT
14	.	TRBV6-6	.	TRBJ2-7	CASIQGSSSYEQYF	TGTGCCAGCATACAGGGTTCTAGCTCCTACGAGCAGTACTTC
14	TRBD1	TRBV28	.	TRBJ1-5	CASSPLTGVQPQHF	TGTGCCAGCAGCCCCCTAACAGGGGTTCAGCCCCAGCATTTT
16	.	TRBV5-8	.	TRBJ2-6	CASSPDGYSGANVLTF	TGTGCCAGCAGCCCGGACGGATACTCTGGGGCCAACGTCCTGACTTTC
12	.	TRBV30	few	TRBJ1-2	CAWSAGGYGYTF	TGTGCCTGGAGCGCGGGGGGCTATGGCTACACCTTC